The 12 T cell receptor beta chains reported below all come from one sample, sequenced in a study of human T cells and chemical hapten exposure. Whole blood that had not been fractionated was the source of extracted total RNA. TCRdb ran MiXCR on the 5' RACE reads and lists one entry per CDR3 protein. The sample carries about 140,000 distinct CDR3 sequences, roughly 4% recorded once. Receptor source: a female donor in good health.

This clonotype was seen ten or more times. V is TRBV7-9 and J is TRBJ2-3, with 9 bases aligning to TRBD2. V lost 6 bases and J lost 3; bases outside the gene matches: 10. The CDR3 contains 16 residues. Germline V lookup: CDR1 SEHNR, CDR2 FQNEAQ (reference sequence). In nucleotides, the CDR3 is TGTGCCAGCAGTCAAAGGTCGAGCGGGAGGACAGATACGCAGTATTTT. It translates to CASSQRSSGRTDTQYF.

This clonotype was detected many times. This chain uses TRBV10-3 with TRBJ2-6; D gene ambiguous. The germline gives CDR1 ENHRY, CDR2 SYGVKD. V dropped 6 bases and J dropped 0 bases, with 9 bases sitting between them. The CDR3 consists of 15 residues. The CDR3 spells CAIRGLISGANVLTF. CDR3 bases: TGTGCCATCAGGGGATTAATCTCTGGGGCCAACGTCCTGACTTTC.

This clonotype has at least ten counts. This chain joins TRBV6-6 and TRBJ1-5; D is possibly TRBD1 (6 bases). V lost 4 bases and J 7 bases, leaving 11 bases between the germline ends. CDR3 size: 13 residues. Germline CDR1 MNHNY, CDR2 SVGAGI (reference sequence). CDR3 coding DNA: TGTGCCAGCAGTTTACAGGGCGGGCAGCCCCAGCATTTT. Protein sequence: CASSLQGGQPQHF.

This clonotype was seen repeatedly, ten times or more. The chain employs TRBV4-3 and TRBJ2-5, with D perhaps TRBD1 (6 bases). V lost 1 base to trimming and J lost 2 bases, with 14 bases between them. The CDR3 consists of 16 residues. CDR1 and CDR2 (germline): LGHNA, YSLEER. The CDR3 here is CASSQVTGSVQETQYF. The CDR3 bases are TGCGCCAGCAGCCAAGTTACAGGGTCCGTGCAAGAGACCCAGTACTTC.

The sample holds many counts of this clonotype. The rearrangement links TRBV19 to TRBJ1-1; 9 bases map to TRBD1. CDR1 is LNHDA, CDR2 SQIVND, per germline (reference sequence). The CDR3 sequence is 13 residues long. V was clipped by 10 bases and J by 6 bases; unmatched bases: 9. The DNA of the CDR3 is TGTGCCACTGACGCGACAGGGGGTGCTGAAGCTTTCTTT. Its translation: CATDATGGAEAFF.

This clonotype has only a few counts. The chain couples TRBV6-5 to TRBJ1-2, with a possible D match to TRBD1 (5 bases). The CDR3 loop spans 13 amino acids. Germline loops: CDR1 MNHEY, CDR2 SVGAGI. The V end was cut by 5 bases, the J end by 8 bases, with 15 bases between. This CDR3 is CASSRRTYEGYTF. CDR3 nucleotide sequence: TGTGCCAGCAGTCGACGGACATACGAGGGCTACACCTTC.

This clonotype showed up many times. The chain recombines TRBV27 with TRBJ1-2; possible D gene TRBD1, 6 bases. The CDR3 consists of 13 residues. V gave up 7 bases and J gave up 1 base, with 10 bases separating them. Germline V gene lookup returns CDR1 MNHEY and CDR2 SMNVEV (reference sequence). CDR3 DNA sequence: TGTGCCAGCATGGGGGCCAATAACTATGGCTACACCTTC. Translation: CASMGANNYGYTF.

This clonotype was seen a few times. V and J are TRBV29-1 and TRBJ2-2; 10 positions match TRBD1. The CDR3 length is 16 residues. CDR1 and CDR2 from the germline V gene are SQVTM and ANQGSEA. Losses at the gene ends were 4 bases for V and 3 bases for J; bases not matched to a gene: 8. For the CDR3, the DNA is TGCAGCGTTGGACAGGGGGCGGGCTATTACACCGGGGAGCTGTTTTTT. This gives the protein CSVGQGAGYYTGELFF.

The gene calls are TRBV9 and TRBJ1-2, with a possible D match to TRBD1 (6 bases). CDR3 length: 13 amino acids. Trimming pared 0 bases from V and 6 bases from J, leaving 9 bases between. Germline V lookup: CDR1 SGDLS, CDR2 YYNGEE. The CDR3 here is CASSVDRDNGYTF. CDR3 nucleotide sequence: TGTGCCAGCAGCGTAGATCGGGACAATGGCTACACCTTC.

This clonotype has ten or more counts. This chain's CDR3 is CASRGIQGGGQPQHF. The DNA of the CDR3 is TGTGCCAGCAGGGGCATCCAGGGAGGCGGTCAGCCCCAGCATTTT. The chain uses TRBV2 and TRBJ1-5; perhaps TRBD1 as D (5 bases). The germline CDR1 and CDR2 sequences are SNHLY and FYNNEI. The CDR3 length is 15 residues. Deletions cut 6 bases from V and 6 bases from J, with 18 bases between.

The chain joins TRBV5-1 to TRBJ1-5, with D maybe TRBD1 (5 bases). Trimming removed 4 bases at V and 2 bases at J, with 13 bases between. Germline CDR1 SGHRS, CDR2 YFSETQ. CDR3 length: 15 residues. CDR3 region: CASSQFGGCNQPQHF. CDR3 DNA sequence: TGCGCCAGCAGCCAGTTTGGGGGTTGCAATCAGCCCCAGCATTTT.

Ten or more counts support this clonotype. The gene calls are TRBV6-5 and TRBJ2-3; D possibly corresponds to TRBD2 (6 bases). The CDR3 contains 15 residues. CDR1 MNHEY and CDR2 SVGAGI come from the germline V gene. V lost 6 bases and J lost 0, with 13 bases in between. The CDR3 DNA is TGTGCCAGCAGCGAGGCTAGCGCTAGCACAGATACGCAGTATTTT. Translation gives CASSEASASTDTQYF.